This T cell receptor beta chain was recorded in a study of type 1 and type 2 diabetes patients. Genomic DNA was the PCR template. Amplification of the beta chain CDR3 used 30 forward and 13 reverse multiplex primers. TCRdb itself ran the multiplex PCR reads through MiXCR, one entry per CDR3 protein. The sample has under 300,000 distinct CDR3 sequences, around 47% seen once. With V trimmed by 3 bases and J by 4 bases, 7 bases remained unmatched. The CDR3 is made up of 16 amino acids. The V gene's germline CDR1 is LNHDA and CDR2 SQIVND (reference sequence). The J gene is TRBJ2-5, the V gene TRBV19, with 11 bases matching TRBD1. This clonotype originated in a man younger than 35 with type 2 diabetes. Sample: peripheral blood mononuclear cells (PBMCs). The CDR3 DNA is TGTGCCAGTAGTATCGGAGGGGACAGGGGGTCAGAGACCCAGTACTTC. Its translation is CASSIGGDRGSETQYF.